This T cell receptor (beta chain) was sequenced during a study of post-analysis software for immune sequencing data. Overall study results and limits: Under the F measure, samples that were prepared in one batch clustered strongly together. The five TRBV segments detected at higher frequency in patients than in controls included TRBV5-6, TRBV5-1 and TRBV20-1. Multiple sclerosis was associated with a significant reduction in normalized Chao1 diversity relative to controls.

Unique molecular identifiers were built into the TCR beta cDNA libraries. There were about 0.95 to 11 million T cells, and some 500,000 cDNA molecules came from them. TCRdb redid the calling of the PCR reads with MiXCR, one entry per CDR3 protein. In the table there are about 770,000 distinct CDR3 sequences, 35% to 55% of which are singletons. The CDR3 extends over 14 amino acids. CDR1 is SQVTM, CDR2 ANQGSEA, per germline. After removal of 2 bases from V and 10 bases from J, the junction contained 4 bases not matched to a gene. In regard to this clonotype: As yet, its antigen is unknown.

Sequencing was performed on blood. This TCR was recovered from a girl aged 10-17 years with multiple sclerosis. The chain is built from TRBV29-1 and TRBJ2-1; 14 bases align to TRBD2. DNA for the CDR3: TGCAGCGTTGAAAGACTAGCGGGAGGGCGGGAGCAGTTCTTC. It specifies CSVERLAGGREQFF.